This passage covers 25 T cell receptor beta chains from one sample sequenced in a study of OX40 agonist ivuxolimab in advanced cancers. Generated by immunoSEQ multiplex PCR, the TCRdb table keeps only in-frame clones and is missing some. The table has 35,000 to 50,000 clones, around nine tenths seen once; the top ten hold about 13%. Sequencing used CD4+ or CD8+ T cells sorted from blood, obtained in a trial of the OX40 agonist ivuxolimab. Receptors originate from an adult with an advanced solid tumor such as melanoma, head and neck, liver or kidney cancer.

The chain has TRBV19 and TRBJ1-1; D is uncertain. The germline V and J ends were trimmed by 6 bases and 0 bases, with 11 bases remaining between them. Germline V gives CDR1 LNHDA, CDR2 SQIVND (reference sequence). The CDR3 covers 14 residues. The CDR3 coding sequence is TGTGCCAGTAGACCCCGCCTAGTGAACACTGAAGCTTTCTTT. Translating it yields CASRPRLVNTEAFF.

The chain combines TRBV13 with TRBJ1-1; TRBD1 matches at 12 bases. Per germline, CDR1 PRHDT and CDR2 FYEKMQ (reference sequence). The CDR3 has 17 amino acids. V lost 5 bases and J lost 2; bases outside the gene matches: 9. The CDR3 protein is CASSPRGTGGLNTEAFF. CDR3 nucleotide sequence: TGTGCCAGCAGCCCCCGTGGGACAGGGGGCCTTAACACTGAAGCTTTCTTT.

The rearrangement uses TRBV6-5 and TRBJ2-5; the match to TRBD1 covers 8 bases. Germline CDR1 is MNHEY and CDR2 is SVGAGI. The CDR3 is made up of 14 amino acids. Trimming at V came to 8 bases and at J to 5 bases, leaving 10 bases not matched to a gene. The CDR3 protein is CASFSGGAWETQYF. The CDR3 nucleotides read TGTGCCAGCTTTTCAGGGGGCGCGTGGGAGACCCAGTACTTC.

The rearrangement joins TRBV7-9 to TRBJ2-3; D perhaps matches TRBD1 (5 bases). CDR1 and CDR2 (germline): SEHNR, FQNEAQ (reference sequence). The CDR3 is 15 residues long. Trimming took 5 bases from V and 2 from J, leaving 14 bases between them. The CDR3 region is CASSEDIRYTDTQYF. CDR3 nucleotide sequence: TGTGCCAGCAGCGAGGACATCCGATACACAGATACGCAGTATTTT.

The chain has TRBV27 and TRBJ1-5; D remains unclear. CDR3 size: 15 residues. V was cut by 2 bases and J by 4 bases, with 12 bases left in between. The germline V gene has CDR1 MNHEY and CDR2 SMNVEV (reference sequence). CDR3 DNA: TGTGCCAGCAGTTTAGGGGTTGGGATAAATCAGCCCCAGCATTTT. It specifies CASSLGVGINQPQHF.

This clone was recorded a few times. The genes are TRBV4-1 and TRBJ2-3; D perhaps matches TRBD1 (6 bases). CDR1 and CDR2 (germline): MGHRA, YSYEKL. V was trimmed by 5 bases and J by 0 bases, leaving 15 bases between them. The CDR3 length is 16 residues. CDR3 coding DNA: TGCGCCAGCAGCTCTCCAGTGGGGGCAAGCACAGATACGCAGTATTTT. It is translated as CASSSPVGASTDTQYF.

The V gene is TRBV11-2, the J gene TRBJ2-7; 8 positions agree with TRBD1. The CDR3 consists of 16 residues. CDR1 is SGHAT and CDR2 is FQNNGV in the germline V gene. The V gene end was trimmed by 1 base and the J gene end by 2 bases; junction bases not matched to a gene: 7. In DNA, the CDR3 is TGTGCCAGCAGCTTAGGGGGACAGGCGGCCCCCTACGAGCAGTACTTC. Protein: CASSLGGQAAPYEQYF.

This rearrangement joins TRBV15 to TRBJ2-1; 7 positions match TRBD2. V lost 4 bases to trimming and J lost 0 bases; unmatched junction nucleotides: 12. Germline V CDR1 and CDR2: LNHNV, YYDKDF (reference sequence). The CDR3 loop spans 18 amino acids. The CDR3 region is CATSTPLGTISSYNEQFF. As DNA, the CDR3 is TGTGCCACCAGCACCCCACTGGGGACTATTAGCTCCTACAATGAGCAGTTCTTC.

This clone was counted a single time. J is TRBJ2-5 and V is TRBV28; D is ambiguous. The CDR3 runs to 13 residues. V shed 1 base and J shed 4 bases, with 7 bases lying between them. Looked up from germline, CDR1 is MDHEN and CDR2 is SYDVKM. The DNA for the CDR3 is TGTGCCAGCAGTTTATTTCGAGGAGAGACCCAGTACTTC. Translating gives CASSLFRGETQYF.

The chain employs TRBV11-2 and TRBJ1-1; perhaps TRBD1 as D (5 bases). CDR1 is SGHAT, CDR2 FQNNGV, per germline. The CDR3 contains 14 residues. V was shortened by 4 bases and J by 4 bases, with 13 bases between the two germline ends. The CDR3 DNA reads TGTGCCAGCAGCTCAAACTGGGGCGCCACTGAAGCTTTCTTT. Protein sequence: CASSSNWGATEAFF.

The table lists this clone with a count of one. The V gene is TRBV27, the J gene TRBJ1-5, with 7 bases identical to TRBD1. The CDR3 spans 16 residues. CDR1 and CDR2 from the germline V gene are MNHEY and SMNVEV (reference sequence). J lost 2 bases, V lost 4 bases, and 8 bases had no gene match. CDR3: CASSSGQARGNQPQHF. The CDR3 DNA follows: TGTGCCAGCAGTTCCGGACAGGCTAGGGGCAATCAGCCCCAGCATTTT.

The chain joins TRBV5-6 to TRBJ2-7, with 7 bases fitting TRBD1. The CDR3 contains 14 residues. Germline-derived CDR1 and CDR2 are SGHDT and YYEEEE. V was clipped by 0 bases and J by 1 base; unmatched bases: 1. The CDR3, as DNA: TGTGCCAGCAGCTTGGGGGACAGATCCTACGAGCAGTACTTC. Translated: CASSLGDRSYEQYF.

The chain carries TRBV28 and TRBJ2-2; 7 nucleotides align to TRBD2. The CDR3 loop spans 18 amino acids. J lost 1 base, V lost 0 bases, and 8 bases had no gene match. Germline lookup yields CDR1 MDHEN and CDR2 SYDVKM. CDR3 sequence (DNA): TGTGCCAGCAGTTTATGGCCCGGGGGGATGGGGAACACCGGGGAGCTGTTTTTT. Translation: CASSLWPGGMGNTGELFF.

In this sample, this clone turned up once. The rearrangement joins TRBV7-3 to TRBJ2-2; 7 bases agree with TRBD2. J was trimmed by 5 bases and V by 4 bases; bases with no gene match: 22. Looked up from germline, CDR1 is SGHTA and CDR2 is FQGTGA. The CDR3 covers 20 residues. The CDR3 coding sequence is TGTGCCAGCAGCTCATATCCGGACTCCAGTGGGGGGGAGAGGACCGGGGAGCTGTTTTTT. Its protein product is CASSSYPDSSGGERTGELFF.

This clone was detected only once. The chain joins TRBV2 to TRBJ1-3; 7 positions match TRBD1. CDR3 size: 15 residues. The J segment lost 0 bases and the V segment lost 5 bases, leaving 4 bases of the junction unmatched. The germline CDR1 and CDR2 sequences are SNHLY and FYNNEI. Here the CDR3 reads CASSPTGDSGNTIYF. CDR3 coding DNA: TGTGCCAGCAGTCCTACAGGGGACTCTGGAAACACCATATATTTT.

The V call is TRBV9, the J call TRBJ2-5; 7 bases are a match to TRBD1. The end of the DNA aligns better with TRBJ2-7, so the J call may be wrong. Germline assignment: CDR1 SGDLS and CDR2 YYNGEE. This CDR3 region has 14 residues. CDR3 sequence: CASSFTGTDYEQYF. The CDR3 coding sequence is TGTGCCAGCAGCTTTACCGGGACAGACTACGAGCAGTACTTC.

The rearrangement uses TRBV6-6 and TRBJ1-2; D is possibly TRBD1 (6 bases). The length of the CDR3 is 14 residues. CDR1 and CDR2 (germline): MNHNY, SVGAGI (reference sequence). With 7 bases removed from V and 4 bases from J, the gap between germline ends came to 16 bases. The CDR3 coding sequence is TGTGCCAGCACTACTACCGGGACACCCTATGGCTACACCTTC. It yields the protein CASTTTGTPYGYTF.

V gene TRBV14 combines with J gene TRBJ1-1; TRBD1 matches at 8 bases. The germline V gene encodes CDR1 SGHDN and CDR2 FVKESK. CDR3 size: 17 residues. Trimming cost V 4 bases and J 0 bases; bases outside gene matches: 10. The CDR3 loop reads CASSPGQGGLVNTEAFF. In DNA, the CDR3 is TGTGCCAGCAGCCCCGGACAGGGAGGGTTGGTGAACACTGAAGCTTTCTTT.

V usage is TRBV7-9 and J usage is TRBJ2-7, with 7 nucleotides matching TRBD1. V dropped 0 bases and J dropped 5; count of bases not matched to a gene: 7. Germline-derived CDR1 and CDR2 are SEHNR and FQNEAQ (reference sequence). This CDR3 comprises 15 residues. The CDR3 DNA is TGTGCCAGCAGCTTAGCGCAGGGGGTTGTGAACGAGCAGTACTTC. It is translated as CASSLAQGVVNEQYF.

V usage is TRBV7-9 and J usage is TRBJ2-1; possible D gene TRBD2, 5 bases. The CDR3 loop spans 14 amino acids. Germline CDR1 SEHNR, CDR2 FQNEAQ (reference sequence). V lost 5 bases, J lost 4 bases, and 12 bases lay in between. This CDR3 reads CASSDLLVYNEQFF. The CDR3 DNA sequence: TGTGCCAGCAGCGACCTACTAGTGTACAATGAGCAGTTCTTC.

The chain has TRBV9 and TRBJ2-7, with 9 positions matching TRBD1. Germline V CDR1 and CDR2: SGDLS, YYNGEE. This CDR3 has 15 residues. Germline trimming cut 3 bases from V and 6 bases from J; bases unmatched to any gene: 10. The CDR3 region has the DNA TGTGCCAGCAGCGCTCCGGGACAGGGCATCAGCGAGCAGTACTTC. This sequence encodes CASSAPGQGISEQYF.

The CDR3 is CASSLTGDYTNYGYTF. The CDR3 nucleotides are TGTGCCAGCAGCCTCACAGGGGACTATACTAACTATGGCTACACCTTC. The chain carries TRBV5-6 and TRBJ1-2; TRBD1 matches at 7 bases. V lost 4 bases and J lost 0; bases outside the gene matches: 9. The CDR3 has 16 residues. Germline V gene data show CDR1 as SGHDT and CDR2 as YYEEEE.

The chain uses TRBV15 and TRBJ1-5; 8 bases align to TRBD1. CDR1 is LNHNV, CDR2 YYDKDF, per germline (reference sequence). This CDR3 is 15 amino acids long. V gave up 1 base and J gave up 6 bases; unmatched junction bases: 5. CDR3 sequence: CATSRVAGGGQPQHF. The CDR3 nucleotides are TGTGCCACCAGCAGAGTAGCAGGGGGCGGTCAGCCCCAGCATTTT.

The CDR3: CASSHPSLQETQYF. The CDR3 DNA sequence: TGTGCCAGCAGCCACCCATCCCTACAAGAGACCCAGTACTTC. V gene TRBV14 combines with J gene TRBJ2-5; D remains ambiguous. Per the germline V gene, CDR1 is SGHDN and CDR2 is FVKESK. The CDR3 has 14 amino acids. Deletions cut 3 bases from V and 2 bases from J, with 10 bases between.

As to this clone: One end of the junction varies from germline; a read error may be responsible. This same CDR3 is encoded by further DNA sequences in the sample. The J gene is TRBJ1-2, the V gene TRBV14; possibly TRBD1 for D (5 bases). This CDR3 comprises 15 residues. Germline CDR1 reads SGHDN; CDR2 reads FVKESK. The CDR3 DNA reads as TGTGCCAGTAGCCACACCCTACAGGATAACTATGGCTACACCTTC. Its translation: CASSHTLQDNYGYTF.